The 29 T cell receptor beta chains reported below all come from one sample, sequenced in a study of OX40 agonist ivuxolimab in advanced cancers. Profiled with immunoSEQ multiplex PCR; TCRdb holds only in-frame clones, not every one. The sample carries under 70,000 clones, roughly 88% recorded once. Specimen: CD4+ or CD8+ T cells sorted from blood, collected in a trial of the OX40 agonist ivuxolimab. These receptors were collected from an adult with an advanced solid tumor such as melanoma, head and neck, liver or kidney cancer.

The chain recombines TRBV4-3 with TRBJ2-4, with 11 bases identical to TRBD1. Germline V CDR1 and CDR2: LGHNA, YSLEER. The CDR3 totals 17 residues. Trimming at V came to 7 bases and at J to 0 bases, leaving 8 bases not matched to a gene. The CDR3 nucleotides read TGCGCCAGCACCGAGGACAGGGGGCCTCTAGCCAAAAACATTCAGTACTTC. Amino acid sequence: CASTEDRGPLAKNIQYF.

This chain joins TRBV5-6 and TRBJ1-4; 9 bases align to TRBD1. The CDR3 runs to 15 residues. The germline CDR1 and CDR2 sequences are SGHDT and YYEEEE. After removal of 0 bases from V and 8 bases from J, the junction contained 5 bases not matched to a gene. The DNA for the CDR3 is TGTGCCAGCAGCTTGGCCGGGACAGGGCGCGAAAAACTGTTTTTT. This sequence encodes CASSLAGTGREKLFF.

The CDR3 sequence: CASSLGQGSGELFF. In nucleotides, the CDR3 is TGCGCCAGCAGCTTGGGACAAGGCTCCGGGGAGCTGTTTTTT. The chain employs TRBV5-1 and TRBJ2-2; no definite D call. V dropped 0 bases and J dropped 6 bases, with 9 bases sitting between them. CDR1 and CDR2 from the germline V gene are SGHRS and YFSETQ. This CDR3 contains 14 residues.

This clone was seen a single time. This sequence joins TRBV18 and TRBJ2-5; 7 nucleotides agree with TRBD1. The CDR3 length is 15 residues. Germline V CDR1 and CDR2: KGHSH, LQKENI. The junction had 9 bases not matched to a gene; V was cut back by 4 bases and J by 4 bases. DNA for the CDR3: TGTGCCAGCTCACTCGGACAGGATAGGGGAGAGACCCAGTACTTC. Translated: CASSLGQDRGETQYF.

This sequence joins TRBV19 and TRBJ2-7; 7 bases fit TRBD1. This CDR3 spans 16 amino acids. Trimming removed 0 bases from V and 2 bases from J; junction bases left unmatched: 7. Germline V gene data show CDR1 as LNHDA and CDR2 as SQIVND (reference sequence). CDR3 sequence (DNA): TGTGCCAGTAGTATAGATAAGGCAGGGGGTCCCTACGAGCAGTACTTC. It specifies CASSIDKAGGPYEQYF.

This clone has more than one count but fewer than ten. This chain connects TRBV7-2 to TRBJ2-1; D gene uncertain. The germline V gene has CDR1 SGHTA and CDR2 FQGNSA. V was clipped by 3 bases and J by 7 bases, with 19 bases between them. The CDR3 extends over 16 amino acids. The CDR3 loop is CASSFFLAADQNEQFF. The CDR3 DNA reads as TGTGCCAGCAGCTTCTTTCTGGCAGCCGATCAAAATGAGCAGTTCTTC.

This rearrangement joins TRBV30 to TRBJ1-4; D remains unclear. Per the germline V gene, CDR1 is GTSNPN and CDR2 is SVGIG (reference sequence). With 0 bases removed from V and 8 bases from J, the gap between germline ends came to 10 bases. The CDR3 totals 13 residues. CDR3 residues: CAWSVGWGEKLFF. The DNA of the CDR3 is TGTGCCTGGAGTGTGGGGTGGGGAGAAAAACTGTTTTTT.

This clone occurred once. The V and J genes are TRBV19 and TRBJ2-6, with D maybe TRBD2 (6 bases). The CDR3 totals 16 residues. Looked up from germline, CDR1 is LNHDA and CDR2 is SQIVND (reference sequence). V was clipped by 1 base and J by 3 bases, with 10 bases between them. Here the CDR3 reads CASSIGRVIGANVLTF. The CDR3 region has the DNA TGTGCCAGTAGTATAGGGAGGGTGATTGGGGCCAACGTCCTGACTTTC.

This clone was counted a single time. The gene calls are TRBV6-1 and TRBJ1-1; 8 bases align to TRBD1. This CDR3 has 13 amino acids. The V and J ends lost 2 bases and 8 bases, in that order; junction bases with no gene match: 4. From germline, CDR1 is MNHNS and CDR2 SASEGT. The CDR3 sequence is CASSERTGREAFF. In DNA, the CDR3 is TGTGCCAGCAGTGAAAGGACAGGGAGAGAAGCTTTCTTT.

The chain employs TRBV5-3 and TRBJ2-7; 8 nucleotides line up with TRBD1. TRBV5-3 is assigned to the ORF class and has an uncertain function. CDR3 length: 15 residues. V lost 4 bases and J lost 5; bases outside the gene matches: 11. The CDR3 reads CARSDRADRDDEQYF. The CDR3 DNA reads TGTGCCAGAAGCGATCGTGCGGACAGGGACGACGAGCAGTACTTC.

The chain couples TRBV27 to TRBJ1-1; D not certain. The CDR3 is made up of 14 amino acids. V was clipped by 3 bases and J by 0 bases, with 8 bases between them. Germline assignment: CDR1 MNHEY and CDR2 SMNVEV (reference sequence). In DNA form, the CDR3 reads TGTGCCAGCAGTTTTGCCGTTATGAACACTGAAGCTTTCTTT. Encoded protein: CASSFAVMNTEAFF.

The gene calls are TRBV11-2 and TRBJ2-7; 7 bases fit TRBD1. This CDR3 comprises 15 residues. In germline, CDR1 is SGHAT, CDR2 FQNNGV. The V gene end was trimmed by 5 bases and the J gene end by 3 bases; junction bases not matched to a gene: 10. CDR3 coding DNA: TGTGCCAGCAGCCTCTTGACAGGGATTCACTACGAGCAGTACTTC. Translated, it gives CASSLLTGIHYEQYF.

V gene TRBV19 combines with J gene TRBJ1-2, with unresolved D. Germline-derived CDR1 and CDR2 are LNHDA and SQIVND (reference sequence). The CDR3 loop spans 15 amino acids. V was clipped by 7 bases and J by 4 bases, with 19 bases between them. CDR3 sequence reads: CASIPLAGESYGYTF. The CDR3 region has the DNA TGTGCCAGTATCCCCCTTGCCGGGGAGAGCTATGGCTACACCTTC.

The chain joins TRBV11-2 to TRBJ2-1; TRBD1 agrees at 12 bases. Germline values: CDR1 SGHAT, CDR2 FQNNGV. The CDR3 covers 15 residues. V lost 0 bases, J lost 7 bases, and 1 base stayed unmatched. The CDR3 is CASSLEGQGANEQFF. In DNA form, the CDR3 reads TGTGCCAGCAGCTTAGAGGGACAGGGGGCTAATGAGCAGTTCTTC.

The rearrangement joins TRBV15 to TRBJ2-1; D is ambiguous. Trimming removed 9 bases at V and 0 bases at J, with 9 bases between. The CDR3 covers 13 residues. CDR1 and CDR2 from the germline V gene are LNHNV and YYDKDF (reference sequence). The CDR3 is CATKTGSYNEQFF. CDR3 DNA sequence: TGTGCCACAAAGACCGGCTCCTACAATGAGCAGTTCTTC.

The rearrangement links TRBV5-4 to TRBJ1-4; perhaps TRBD1 as D (5 bases). Germline loops: CDR1 SGHNT, CDR2 YYREEE (reference sequence). V lost 3 bases to trimming and J lost 4 bases, with 13 bases between them. The CDR3 is 15 amino acids. In DNA form, the CDR3 reads TGTGCCAGCAGCTGGGGGGGTTTCCATAATGAAAAACTGTTTTTT. The encoded protein is CASSWGGFHNEKLFF.

This chain uses TRBV7-8 with TRBJ2-2, with D possibly TRBD1 on 5 matching bases. The CDR3 covers 16 residues. V was pared by 6 bases and J by 6 bases, with 20 bases between. Germline V lookup: CDR1 SGHVS, CDR2 FQNEAQ. CDR3 DNA: TGTGCCAGCAGACTTATTCCAGGGTCTTCGGCCGGGGAGCTGTTTTTT. Its translation is CASRLIPGSSAGELFF.

Comment on this clone: A junction end diverges from the germline sequence, so it may reflect a read error. The rearrangement links TRBV7-9 to TRBJ1-2; no definite D call. Germline V lookup: CDR1 SEHNR, CDR2 FQNEAQ (reference sequence). This CDR3 spans 14 amino acids. The CDR3 coding sequence is TGTGCCAGCAGCCTAGCCGGGCCGGCCTATGGCTACACCTTC. Translated, it gives CASSLAGPAYGYTF.

The gene calls are TRBV29-1 and TRBJ1-1, with D uncertain. The CDR3 contains 11 residues. Germline CDR1 SQVTM, CDR2 ANQGSEA. V shed 5 bases and J shed 7 bases, with 11 bases lying between them. The CDR3 reads CSVSGAYEAFF. CDR3 bases: TGCAGCGTTTCCGGTGCTTATGAAGCTTTCTTT.

CDR3 in DNA: TGTGCCAGCAGCTCACTGACAGGGAATACGCAGTATTTT. It is translated as CASSSLTGNTQYF. V usage is TRBV9 and J usage is TRBJ2-3; 7 bases fit TRBD1. After removal of 4 bases from V and 7 bases from J, the junction contained 6 bases not matched to a gene. Germline V gene sequence: CDR1 SGDLS, CDR2 YYNGEE. The CDR3 spans 13 residues.

The CDR3 region has the DNA TGTGCCAGCAGCGGACCTAACACTGAAGCTTTCTTT. It specifies CASSGPNTEAFF. This rearrangement joins TRBV6-5 to TRBJ1-1; D not resolved. The CDR3 consists of 12 residues. The V end lost 6 bases, the J end lost 2 bases, and 7 bases lay between the germline ends. Per germline, CDR1 MNHEY and CDR2 SVGAGI.

Only one count was recorded for this clone. The rearrangement uses TRBV6-1 and TRBJ1-2; 8 nucleotides match TRBD1. V shed 4 bases and J 7 bases; nucleotides not matched to a gene: 8. Germline CDR1 is MNHNS and CDR2 is SASEGT. The length of the CDR3 is 14 residues. The CDR3 region has the DNA TGTGCCAGCAGTGGGCAGGGGGCAGTGTGTGGCTACACCTTC. It codes for CASSGQGAVCGYTF.

The rearrangement uses TRBV11-2 and TRBJ2-6; D uncertain. Looked up from germline, CDR1 is SGHAT and CDR2 is FQNNGV. The CDR3 has 14 amino acids. V lost 0 bases to trimming and J lost 4 bases, with 4 bases between them. CDR3 in amino acids: CASSLDSGANVLTF. DNA for the CDR3: TGTGCCAGCAGCTTAGACTCCGGGGCCAACGTCCTGACTTTC.

This chain links TRBV29-1 with TRBJ2-3, with TRBD2 as a possible D gene (6 bases). The germline V gene encodes CDR1 SQVTM and CDR2 ANQGSEA. CDR3 length equals 15 residues. With 4 bases removed from V and 8 bases from J, the gap between germline ends came to 22 bases. CDR3 in DNA: TGCAGCGTTGGGGTCGGGGACTCATTTGGAGGTACGCAGTATTTT. Amino acids: CSVGVGDSFGGTQYF.

V gene TRBV29-1 combines with J gene TRBJ1-1; tentative D call: TRBD1 (6 bases). This CDR3 spans 12 amino acids. CDR1 is SQVTM and CDR2 is ANQGSEA in the germline V gene. Trimming left V 6 bases short and J 5 bases short, with 13 bases between. The CDR3 DNA reads as TGCAGCGTGGGGGGCGGTCGGACTGAAGCTTTCTTT. This sequence encodes CSVGGGRTEAFF.

J is TRBJ1-3 and V is TRBV10-3, with a possible D match to TRBD1 (6 bases). Germline CDR1 reads ENHRY; CDR2 reads SYGVKD. Trimming stripped 0 bases from V and 4 bases from J, with 13 bases between. This CDR3 is 16 amino acids long. The CDR3 is CAISESRGAQGNTIYF. In nucleotides, the CDR3 is TGTGCCATCAGTGAGTCGAGGGGGGCGCAAGGAAACACCATATATTTT.

The chain joins TRBV6-1 to TRBJ2-5; D might be TRBD2 (5 bases). The end of the DNA fits TRBJ2-7 better, so the J call may be wrong. The CDR3 length is 13 residues. CDR1 MNHNS and CDR2 SASEGT come from the germline V gene. The DNA of the CDR3 is TGTGCCAGCACCAGATACCGGGACTACGAGCAGTACTTC. Amino acid sequence: CASTRYRDYEQYF.

This rearrangement joins TRBV9 to TRBJ2-6; D unresolved. The CDR3 is made up of 16 amino acids. Germline CDR1 SGDLS, CDR2 YYNGEE. V shed 3 bases and J shed 0 bases, with 10 bases lying between them. The CDR3: CASSEAFLSGANVLTF. In nucleotides, the CDR3 is TGTGCCAGCAGCGAGGCCTTCCTCTCTGGGGCCAACGTCCTGACTTTC.

This sequence joins TRBV5-4 and TRBJ2-2; 15 positions agree with TRBD2. CDR3 size: 19 residues. Germline CDR1 is SGHNT and CDR2 is YYREEE (reference sequence). V dropped 4 bases and J dropped 4; count of bases not matched to a gene: 11. The CDR3 protein is CASSRYPGTSGGSTGELFF. The DNA of the CDR3 is TGTGCCAGCAGCCGATACCCCGGGACTAGCGGGGGGAGCACCGGGGAGCTGTTTTTT.